Detailed here is one T cell receptor (beta chain). Its antigen is unknown. Per-nucleotide qualities are absent, and no much larger clonotype sits a single base away. This entry belongs to a study of T cell changes during pregnancy in multiple sclerosis (dated by TCRdb to between 2018 and 2021). Describing the broader study: Changes in the T cell repertoire over the course of pregnancy were examined in this study in women with multiple sclerosis.

Libraries were constructed by the immunoSEQ multiplex PCR assay. TCRdb re-hosts the immuneACCESS table, in-frame sequences only. Its copies lack some clones; in the studies checked, an unresolved V gene accounts for under half of them, and the cause for the rest is not known. This sample is represented by over 55,000 clones; over 80% of them were singletons. The biggest ten clones account for roughly 3.2% of the sample. The CDR3 runs 14 amino acids, cysteine and phenylalanine included. The entry retains the CDR3 DNA only, 42 bases that are in frame from base 1. Trimming accounts for 3 bases at V and 6 bases at J, while the number of junction bases matched to no gene is 6. CDR1 and CDR2 were assigned from the germline V gene as SGHDN and FVKESK.

Rearrangement joined TRBV14 to TRBJ1-2; 8 bases in the middle match TRBD1. This specimen was CD8+ T cells from peripheral blood mononuclear cells, taken in the third trimester of pregnancy. This sequence was found in a female donor in good health, enrolled as a control in a pregnancy study. The CDR3 region reads CASSQTQGAHGYTF. The nucleotide sequence reads TGTGCCAGCAGCCAGACGCAGGGGGCACATGGCTACACCTTC.